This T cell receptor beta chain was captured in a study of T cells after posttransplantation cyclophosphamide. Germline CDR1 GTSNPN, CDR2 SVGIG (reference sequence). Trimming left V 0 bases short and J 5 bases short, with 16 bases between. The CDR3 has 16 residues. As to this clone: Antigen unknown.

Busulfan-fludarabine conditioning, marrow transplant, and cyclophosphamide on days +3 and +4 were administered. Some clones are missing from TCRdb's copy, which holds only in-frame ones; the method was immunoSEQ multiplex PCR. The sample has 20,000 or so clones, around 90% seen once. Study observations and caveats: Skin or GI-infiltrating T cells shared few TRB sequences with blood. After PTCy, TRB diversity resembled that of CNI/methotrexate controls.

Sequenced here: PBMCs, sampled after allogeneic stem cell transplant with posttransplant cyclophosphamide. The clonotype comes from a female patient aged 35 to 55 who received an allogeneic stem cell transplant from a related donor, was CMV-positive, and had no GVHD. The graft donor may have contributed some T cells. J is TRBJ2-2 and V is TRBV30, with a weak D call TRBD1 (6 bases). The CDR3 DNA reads TGTGCCTGGAGTGTATGGGCCAGCCAGGGGACCGGGGAGCTGTTTTTT. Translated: CAWSVWASQGTGELFF.